This paragraph covers one TCR beta chain sequence. Antigen: not known. This sample stems from a study of cytomegalovirus exposure and HLA in healthy donors. Study-level information: As an earlier analysis found, about 200 million T cells yielded about 100 million unique TCR beta sequences. Study findings and constraints: The Asian-associated ancestry cluster reportedly had fewer N-insertions than the approximately 700-donor mean in a later analysis.

Deletions cut 6 bases from V and 1 base from J, with 12 bases between. The CDR3 covers 14 residues. Germline V gene data show CDR1 as LNHDA and CDR2 as SQIVND (reference sequence). Primers: 60 Vbeta forward and 13 Jbeta reverse. Repertoires were generated with immunoSEQ multiplex PCR, while TCRdb's copy carries only in-frame clones and drops some. Among roughly 130,000 clones listed, roughly four fifths were seen once. All donors participated as healthy donors of bone marrow. The clonotype originates from a woman aged 45 to 65 in good health and CMV-seropositive. Material: PBMCs. The chain couples TRBV19 to TRBJ1-1, with unresolved D. This chain's CDR3 is CASRKQEGNTEAFF. The DNA of the CDR3 is TGTGCCAGTAGGAAGCAGGAGGGGAACACTGAAGCTTTCTTT.